The 9 T cell receptor beta chains below were found in one sample sequenced in a study of blood T cells in healthy people across ages. Alongside a J-beta primer mix, a sample-barcoded 5' primer served in a second PCR lasting about 6 to 12 cycles. TCRdb reanalysed the 5' RACE reads using MiXCR and keeps one entry per CDR3 protein. The sample carries some 900,000 distinct CDR3 sequences, approximately 49% recorded once. The sequenced sample was blood. These receptors all come from a man aged 25 to 40 in good health.

This clonotype has just a few counts. The chain combines TRBV4-3 with TRBJ2-1; 9 nucleotides line up with TRBD2. J lost 6 bases, V lost 4 bases, and 10 bases had no gene match. This CDR3 region has 16 residues. Germline CDR1 and CDR2: LGHNA and YSLEER. CDR3 coding DNA: TGCGCCAGCAGCCCCTCGGGGCAGCGGGAGGTCAATGAGCAGTTCTTC. This gives the protein CASSPSGQREVNEQFF.

This chain joins TRBV5-1 and TRBJ2-1; a possible D gene is TRBD2 (5 bases). The germline V gene encodes CDR1 SGHRS and CDR2 YFSETQ. The CDR3 loop spans 17 amino acids. Trimming left V 4 bases short and J 7 bases short, with 24 bases between. The CDR3 nucleotides are TGCGCCAGCAGCGAGCTCAGAACTAGACTAAGCGGTAATGAGCAGTTCTTC. It yields the protein CASSELRTRLSGNEQFF.

The rearrangement uses TRBV20-1 and TRBJ2-1, with 11 bases lining up with TRBD2. This CDR3 has 14 residues. Germline V gives CDR1 DFQATT, CDR2 SNEGSKA (reference sequence). V lost 6 bases to trimming and J lost 5 bases; unmatched junction nucleotides: 6. The CDR3 here is CSASSGRTNNEQFF. The CDR3 DNA sequence: TGCAGTGCGTCTAGCGGGAGGACGAACAATGAGCAGTTCTTC.

CDR3 residues: CASSRTTGGLTEAFF. The CDR3 nucleotides are TGCGCCAGCAGCCGCACAACAGGGGGCCTCACTGAAGCTTTCTTT. The chain combines TRBV5-1 with TRBJ1-1; 9 nucleotides align to TRBD1. This CDR3 has 15 residues. The ends lost 4 bases at V and 4 bases at J; junction bases unmatched: 8. Looked up from germline, CDR1 is SGHRS and CDR2 is YFSETQ. The full variable domain, rest sourced from reference TRBV5-1 and TRBJ1-1, is KAGVTQTPRYLIKTRGQQVTLSCSPISGHRSVSWYQQTPGQGLQFLFEYFSETQRNKGNFPGRFSGRQFSNSRSEMNVSTLELGDSALYLCASSRTTGGLTEAFFGQGTRLTVV.

Only a few counts were recorded for this clonotype. The rearrangement joins TRBV6-5 to TRBJ2-3, with D perhaps TRBD1 (6 bases). The CDR3 length is 13 residues. Germline V gene lookup returns CDR1 MNHEY and CDR2 SVGAGI. V was shortened by 6 bases and J by 1 base, with 8 bases between the two germline ends. In DNA, the CDR3 is TGTGCCAGCAGACAGGGCCGCACAGATACGCAGTATTTT. Its protein product is CASRQGRTDTQYF.

The chain couples TRBV20-1 to TRBJ2-7, with 11 bases lining up with TRBD1. The J segment lost 4 bases and the V segment lost 5 bases, leaving 10 bases of the junction unmatched. The CDR3 runs to 15 residues. Germline V gene data show CDR1 as DFQATT and CDR2 as SNEGSKA (reference sequence). The CDR3 DNA follows: TGCAGTGCTGGGACCTGGGACAGGGGGGATTACGAGCAGTACTTC. Its translation: CSAGTWDRGDYEQYF.

The chain uses TRBV7-9 and TRBJ2-7; D is unclear. The CDR3 loop spans 11 amino acids. Germline-derived CDR1 and CDR2 are SEHNR and FQNEAQ (reference sequence). V was shortened by 1 base and J by 6 bases, with 4 bases between the two germline ends. This CDR3 reads CASSLVVEQYF. CDR3 DNA sequence: TGTGCCAGCAGCTTAGTTGTCGAGCAGTACTTC.

The genes are TRBV27 and TRBJ2-7; TRBD2 might be the D (5 bases). This CDR3 spans 14 amino acids. V lost 4 bases, J lost 2 bases, and 12 bases lay in between. CDR1 is MNHEY, CDR2 SMNVEV, per germline (reference sequence). CDR3 sequence reads: CASSSRYGAYEQYF. The CDR3 DNA sequence: TGTGCCAGCAGTTCCCGATACGGGGCCTACGAGCAGTACTTC.

This clonotype has ten or more counts. This sequence joins TRBV4-1 and TRBJ1-4; D call uncertain. The V and J ends lost 8 bases and 8 bases respectively, with 15 bases between them. Germline V gene sequence: CDR1 MGHRA, CDR2 YSYEKL. CDR3 length: 13 amino acids. The CDR3: CASQPRLREKLFF. CDR3 DNA: TGCGCCAGCCAACCTCGTTTGCGGGAAAAACTGTTTTTT.